This T cell receptor beta chain originates from a study of persistence of HIV-infected CD4 T cells (dated by TCRdb to the early 2020s). In the study overall: CMV- and HIV-1 Gag-responding CD4+ T cells were isolated from ART-treated individuals so that antigen-driven clonal expansion of HIV-1-infected cells could be examined. The clonality of all cells in each sorted population was measured by TCRbeta sequencing, and the clonality of infected cells was measured by proviral sequencing. The median time participants had been on suppressive ART was 7 to 8 years. Peripheral blood samples of up to about 180 mL were collected at multiple time points, except for two participants, who underwent leukapheresis at a single time point. For the TCR cluster analysis across participants, roughly 8 participants were included for CMV and about seven participants for Gag.

The immunoSEQ hsTCRB assay version 4, run in survey mode, was used to sequence TCRbeta repertoires from genomic DNA. Genomic DNA was diluted to about 10 ng/uL, using up to about 1 ug per sample for TCRbeta sequencing. On the authors' methods: Analysis of the TCRbeta data was done in ImmunoSeq Analyzer 3.0, and diversity was computed on productive nucleotide rearrangements. Using the Immunarch R package, the improved Chao index served to estimate lower-bound TCR diversity and the Gini coefficient served to estimate clonality. Different nucleotide rearrangements encoding the same CDR3beta amino acid sequence were counted as distinct clonotypes. Differential abundance analysis found TCRbeta sequences that were significantly enriched in antigen-responding cells compared with anti-CD3/anti-CD28-activated cells. Using predicted peptide-MHC specificity as the basis, GLIPH2 grouped TCRs into clusters, both for each participant individually and for the merged data sets that combined participants. The immuneACCESS repertoire file appears here via TCRdb, limited to in-frame rearrangements. These files lack a portion of the clones; in checked studies, under half of the deficit traces to unresolved V genes, and the cause of the others is not known. V, J and clone size are those of that table, while D and trimming were read from the DNA. The sample table records approximately 35,000 clones; 82% of these occur just once. The top ten clonotypes cover about 0.86% of the sample.

The treatment or condition label corresponds to: suppressive antiretroviral therapy. Cells were stimulated with lysates of CMV-infected fibroblasts at 9 to 10 ug/mL. Nonresponding CD40L-negative CD69-negative CD45RO-high memory CD4+ T cells were sorted as memory populations depleted of antigen-responding cells. HIV-1-infected adults in whom suppressive ART had been started during chronic infection were enrolled as participants. Participants had undetectable plasma HIV-1 RNA below 50 copies/mL for at least 4 years. To be included, a participant needed positive CMV serology and a CD4+ T cell count above 400 cells/uL. Before stimulation, PBMCs were isolated using density centrifugation and depleted of CD8+ T cells. For around 19 hours, the CD8-depleted PBMCs were stimulated with anti-CD28/CD49d costimulation, a CD40-blocking antibody, and enfuvirtide to prevent new infections. Sorting was done on either a Beckman Coulter MoFlo Legacy or an XDP sorter, and propidium iodide was used to exclude dead cells. Genomic DNA was extracted using the QIAamp DNA Mini Kit for samples with more than one million cells and using the Quick-DNA Microprep Kit for all other samples.

On this clone: Its target antigen remains unknown. No much larger clonotype is one base removed from it; base qualities were not supplied.

Counted from cysteine to phenylalanine, this CDR3 has 15 amino acids. Only CDR3 DNA remains: 45 bases, in frame from the first base. At the junction V is shortened by 0 bases and J by 8 bases; bases outside the gene matches: 7. The germline V gene encodes CDR1 SGHRS and CDR2 YFSETQ. Points the paper makes about the study in general: Significantly lower TCRbeta richness was observed in CMV- and Gag-responding cells than in anti-CD3/anti-CD28-responding cells, and higher oligoclonality was observed in CMV-responding cells than in CD3/CD28-stimulated and Gag-responding cells. The study involved few individuals and tested only a limited range of antigens. A correlation was observed between TCR oligoclonality and proviral oligoclonality within the same sorted populations. Bulk TCR analyses could not be limited to the rare CMV-responding cells that actually contained HIV-1 proviruses. Antigen-responding cells were enriched for degenerate expanded CDR3beta sequences, which suggests convergent selection of CD4+ responses to CMV and Gag.

The receptor was derived from an adult man with HIV who was CMV-seropositive. The source was CD4+ T cells sorted from PBMCs after roughly 18-hour stimulation, collected from a patient who received antiretroviral therapy. The cell subset or site label here, explained by the study, means: CD40L-CD69- CD45RO-high memory CD4 T cells not responding to CMV lysate. The chain employs TRBV5-1 and TRBJ1-4; 7 junctional bases match TRBD1. Here the CDR3 is given as CASSLAGQVGEKLFF. The DNA sequence is given as TGCGCCAGCAGCTTGGCCGGACAGGTTGGGGAAAAACTGTTTTTT.